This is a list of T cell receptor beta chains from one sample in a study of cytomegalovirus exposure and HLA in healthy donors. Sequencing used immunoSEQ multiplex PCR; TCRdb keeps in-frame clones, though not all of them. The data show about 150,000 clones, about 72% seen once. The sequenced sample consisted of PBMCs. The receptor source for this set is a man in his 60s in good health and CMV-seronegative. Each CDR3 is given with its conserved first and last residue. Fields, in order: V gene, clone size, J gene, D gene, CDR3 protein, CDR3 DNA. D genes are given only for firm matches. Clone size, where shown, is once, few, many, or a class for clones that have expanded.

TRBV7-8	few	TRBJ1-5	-	CASSQDNFEQGRREGNQPQHF	TGTGCCAGCAGCCAAGACAATTTTGAACAGGGTCGTAGAGAGGGCAATCAGCCCCAGCATTTT
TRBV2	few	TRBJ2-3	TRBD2	CASSARLAGVGGTDTQYF	TGTGCCAGCAGTGCACGGCTAGCGGGAGTTGGAGGCACAGATACGCAGTATTTT
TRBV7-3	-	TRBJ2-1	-	CASSLTAESSYNEQFF	TGTGCCAGCAGCTTAACAGCGGAAAGCTCCTACAATGAGCAGTTCTTC
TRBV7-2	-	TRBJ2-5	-	CASSLGRETQYF	TGTGCCAGCAGCTTAGGTCGAGAGACCCAGTACTTC
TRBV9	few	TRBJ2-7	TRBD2	CASSVGSGAAYEQYF	TGTGCCAGCAGCGTAGGGAGCGGGGCCGCCTACGAGCAGTACTTC
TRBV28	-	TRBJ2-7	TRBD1	CASSFEQGAYEQYF	TGTGCCAGCAGTTTTGAACAGGGGGCCTACGAGCAGTACTTC
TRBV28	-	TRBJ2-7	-	CASSLRLTGHEQYF	TGTGCCAGCAGTTTACGGTTGACTGGCCACGAGCAGTACTTC
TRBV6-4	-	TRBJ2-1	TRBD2	CASSDSWTRTSGRHNEQFF	TGTGCCAGCAGTGACTCGTGGACCCGGACTAGCGGGAGGCACAATGAGCAGTTCTTC
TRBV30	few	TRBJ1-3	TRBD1	CACHREGQGISGNTIYF	TGTGCCTGCCACCGGGAGGGACAGGGGATCTCTGGAAACACCATATATTTT
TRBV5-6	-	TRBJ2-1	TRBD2	CASSFTSGYNEQFF	TGTGCCAGCAGCTTCACTAGCGGATACAATGAGCAGTTCTTC
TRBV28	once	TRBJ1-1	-	CASSWGGGPSNTEAFF	TGTGCCAGCAGTTGGGGGGGCGGCCCGTCGAACACTGAAGCTTTCTTT
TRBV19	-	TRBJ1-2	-	CASSLPGIGGYTF	TGTGCCAGTAGTCTTCCGGGAATAGGTGGCTACACCTTC
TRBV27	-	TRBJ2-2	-	CASSLFARAVATGELFF	TGTGCCAGCAGTTTATTCGCCAGGGCCGTAGCCACCGGGGAGCTGTTTTTT
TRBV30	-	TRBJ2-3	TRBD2	CAWSRGRVVAGESTDTQYF	TGTGCCTGGAGTAGGGGTAGAGTGGTAGCGGGAGAGAGCACAGATACGCAGTATTTT
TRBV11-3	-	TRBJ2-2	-	CASSLAAGRTGELFF	TGTGCCAGCAGCTTAGCCGCGGGGAGGACTGGGGAGCTGTTTTTT
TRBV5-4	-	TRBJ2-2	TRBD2	CASSLELAGSTGELFF	TGTGCCAGCAGCTTGGAACTAGCGGGATCTACCGGGGAGCTGTTTTTT
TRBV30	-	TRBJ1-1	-	CAWSVGGTQRENTEAFF	TGTGCCTGGAGTGTTGGTGGGACACAAAGGGAGAACACTGAAGCTTTCTTT
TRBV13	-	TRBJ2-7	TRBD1	CASSSTGLKTYEQYF	TGTGCCAGCAGCTCGACAGGGTTAAAAACCTACGAGCAGTACTTC
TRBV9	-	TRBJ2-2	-	CASSLGQPGGELFF	TGTGCCAGCAGCCTTGGACAGCCTGGGGGGGAGCTGTTTTTT
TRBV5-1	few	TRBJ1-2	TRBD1	CASSFNTDRGGGYTF	TGCGCCAGCAGCTTTAACACGGACAGGGGAGGTGGCTACACCTTC
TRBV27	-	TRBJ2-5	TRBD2	CASSFTSGGGETQYF	TGTGCCAGCAGTTTCACTAGCGGAGGCGGGGAGACCCAGTACTTC
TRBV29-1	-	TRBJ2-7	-	CSGKTGYEQYF	TGCAGCGGTAAAACGGGGTACGAGCAGTACTTC
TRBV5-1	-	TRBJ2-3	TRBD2	CASSIQGTGLAGTDTQYF	TGCGCCAGCAGCATTCAGGGTACCGGACTAGCGGGTACAGATACGCAGTATTTT
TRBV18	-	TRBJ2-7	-	CASSHAGPAHYEQYF	TGTGCCAGCTCACATGCAGGGCCGGCGCATTACGAGCAGTACTTC
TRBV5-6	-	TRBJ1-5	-	CASSLFGETQHF	TGTGCCAGCAGCTTGTTCGGGGAAACCCAGCATTTT
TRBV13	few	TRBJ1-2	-	CASSRDRSFGYTF	TGTGCCAGCAGCCGAGACAGGAGTTTTGGCTACACCTTC
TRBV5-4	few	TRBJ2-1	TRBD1	CASSLPGQVGHEQFF	TGTGCCAGCAGCTTGCCGGGACAGGTTGGGCATGAGCAGTTCTTC
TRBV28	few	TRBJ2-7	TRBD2	CASSRGTSSYEQYF	TGTGCCAGCAGTCGCGGGACTAGCTCCTACGAGCAGTACTTC
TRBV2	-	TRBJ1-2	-	CASRGAYGYTF	TGTGCCAGCAGGGGAGCGTATGGCTACACCTTC
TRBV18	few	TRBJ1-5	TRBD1	CASSPLTGGAGNQPQHF	TGTGCCAGCTCACCGCTAACAGGGGGCGCGGGCAATCAGCCCCAGCATTTT
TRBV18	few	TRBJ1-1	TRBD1	CASSPTGVGTEAFF	TGTGCCAGCTCGCCGACAGGGGTTGGCACTGAAGCTTTCTTT
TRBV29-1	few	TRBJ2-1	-	CSVKKRVSYNEQFF	TGCAGCGTCAAAAAGCGGGTGTCTTACAATGAGCAGTTCTTC
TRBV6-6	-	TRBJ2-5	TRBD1	CASSQPGGQETQYF	TGTGCCAGCAGCCAACCAGGGGGTCAAGAGACCCAGTACTTC
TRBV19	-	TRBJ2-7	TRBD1	CASGDRGASGSYEQYF	TGTGCCAGTGGGGACAGGGGCGCATCGGGCTCCTACGAGCAGTACTTC
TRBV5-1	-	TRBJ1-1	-	CASREAAANTEAFF	TGCGCCAGCAGAGAGGCCGCGGCGAACACTGAAGCTTTCTTT
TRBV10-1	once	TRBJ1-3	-	CASSRDFSGNTIYF	TGCGCCTCTTCACGGGACTTCTCTGGAAACACCATATATTTT
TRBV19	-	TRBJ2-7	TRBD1	CASSRDRATTYEQYF	TGTGCCAGTAGTAGGGACAGAGCAACCACCTACGAGCAGTACTTC